Sequencing of this T cell receptor beta chain was carried out in a study of blood T cell repertoires in COVID-19. About the study: Researchers got acute and convalescent COVID-19 samples from the United States, Italy and Spain. In each case, the material was cDNA or gDNA derived from T cells, B-cell-depleted T cells, or PBMCs.

Study processing details: Estimation of nucleated cell counts was performed using reference gene primer amplification. Using immunoSEQ multiplex PCR, the repertoire was profiled, and TCRdb retains in-frame clones only, with some absent. The DNA gave D and trimming, while V, J and clone size come from that table. Among 75,000 to 100,000 clones, almost 85% were seen once, and the ten largest hold 21%. Germline assignment: CDR1 SQVTM and CDR2 ANQGSEA. There are 13 residues in the CDR3. V gave up 4 bases and J gave up 4 bases; unmatched junction bases: 6. The sequenced material came from peripheral blood. The source of this sequence is a human donor in a cohort sampled during active COVID-19. The chain joins TRBV29-1 to TRBJ1-2; 7 bases agree with TRBD1. In DNA, the CDR3 is TGCAGCGTTGGGCCCAGGGGGATCTATGGCTACACCTTC. Translation gives CSVGPRGIYGYTF.